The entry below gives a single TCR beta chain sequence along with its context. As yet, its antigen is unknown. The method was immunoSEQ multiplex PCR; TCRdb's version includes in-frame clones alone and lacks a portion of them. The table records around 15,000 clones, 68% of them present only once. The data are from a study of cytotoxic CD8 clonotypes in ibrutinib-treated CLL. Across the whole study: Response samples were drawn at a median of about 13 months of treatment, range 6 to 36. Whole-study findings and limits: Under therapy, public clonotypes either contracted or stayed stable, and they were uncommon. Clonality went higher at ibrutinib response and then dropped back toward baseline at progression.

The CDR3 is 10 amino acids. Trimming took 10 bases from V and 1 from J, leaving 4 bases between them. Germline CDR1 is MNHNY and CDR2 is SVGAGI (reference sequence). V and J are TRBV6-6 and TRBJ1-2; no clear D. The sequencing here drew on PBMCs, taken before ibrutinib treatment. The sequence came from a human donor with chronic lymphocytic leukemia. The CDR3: CATGNYGYTF. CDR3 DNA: TGTGCCACCGGTAACTATGGCTACACCTTC.